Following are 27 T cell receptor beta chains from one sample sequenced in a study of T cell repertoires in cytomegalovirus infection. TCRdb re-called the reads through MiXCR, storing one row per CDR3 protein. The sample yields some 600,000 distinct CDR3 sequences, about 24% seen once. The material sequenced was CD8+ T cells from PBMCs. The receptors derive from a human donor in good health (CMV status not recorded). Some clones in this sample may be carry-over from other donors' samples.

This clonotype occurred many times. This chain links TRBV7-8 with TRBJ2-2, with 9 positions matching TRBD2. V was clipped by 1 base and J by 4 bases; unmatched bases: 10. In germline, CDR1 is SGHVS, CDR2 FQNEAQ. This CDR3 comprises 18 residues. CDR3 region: CASSLVPAGGPGTGELFF. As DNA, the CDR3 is TGTGCCAGCAGCTTAGTACCAGCGGGGGGTCCAGGCACCGGGGAGCTGTTTTTT.

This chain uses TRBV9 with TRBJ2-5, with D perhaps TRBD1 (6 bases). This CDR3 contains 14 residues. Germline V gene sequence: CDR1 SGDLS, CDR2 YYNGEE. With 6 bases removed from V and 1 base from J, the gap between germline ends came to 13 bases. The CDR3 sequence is CASNSGTLQETQYF. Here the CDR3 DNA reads TGTGCCAGCAATTCCGGGACACTCCAAGAGACCCAGTACTTC. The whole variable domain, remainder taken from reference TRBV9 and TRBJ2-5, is DSGVTQTPKHLITATGQRVTLRCSPRSGDLSVYWYQQSLDQGLQFLIQYYNGEERAKGNILERFSAQQFPDLHSELNLSSLELGDSALYFCASNSGTLQETQYFGPGTRLLVL.

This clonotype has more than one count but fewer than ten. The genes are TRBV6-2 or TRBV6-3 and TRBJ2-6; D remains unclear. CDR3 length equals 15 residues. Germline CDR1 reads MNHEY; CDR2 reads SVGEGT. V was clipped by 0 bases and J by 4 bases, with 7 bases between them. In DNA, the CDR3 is TGTGCCAGCAGTTACTCGGCCAACGGGGCCAACGTCCTGACTTTC. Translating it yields CASSYSANGANVLTF.

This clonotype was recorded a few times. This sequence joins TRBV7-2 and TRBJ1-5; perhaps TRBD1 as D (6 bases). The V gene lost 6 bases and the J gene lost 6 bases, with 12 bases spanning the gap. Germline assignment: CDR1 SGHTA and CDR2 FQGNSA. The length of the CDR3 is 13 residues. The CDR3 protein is CASRRDTSQPQHF. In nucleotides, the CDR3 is TGTGCCAGCAGACGGGACACCAGTCAGCCCCAGCATTTT.

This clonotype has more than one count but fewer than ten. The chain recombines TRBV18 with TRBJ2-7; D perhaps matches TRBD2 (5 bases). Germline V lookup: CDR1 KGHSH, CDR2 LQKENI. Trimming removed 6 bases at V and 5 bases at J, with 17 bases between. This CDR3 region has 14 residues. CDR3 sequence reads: CASSLEGTWDEQYF. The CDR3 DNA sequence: TGTGCCAGCTCCCTTGAGGGAACGTGGGACGAGCAGTACTTC.

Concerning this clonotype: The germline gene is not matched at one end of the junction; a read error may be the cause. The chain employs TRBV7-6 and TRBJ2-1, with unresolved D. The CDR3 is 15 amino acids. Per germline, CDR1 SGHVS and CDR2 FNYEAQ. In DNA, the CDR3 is TGTGCTAGCAGTCCCTCCCCGACGGCCTACAATGAGCAGTTCTTC. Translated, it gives CASSPSPTAYNEQFF. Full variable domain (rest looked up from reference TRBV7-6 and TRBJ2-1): GAGVSQSPRYKVTKRGQDVALRCDPISGHVSLYWYRQALGQGPEFLTYFNYEAQQDKSGLPNDRFSAERPEGSISTLTIQRTEQRDSAMYRCASSPSPTAYNEQFFGPGTRLTVL.

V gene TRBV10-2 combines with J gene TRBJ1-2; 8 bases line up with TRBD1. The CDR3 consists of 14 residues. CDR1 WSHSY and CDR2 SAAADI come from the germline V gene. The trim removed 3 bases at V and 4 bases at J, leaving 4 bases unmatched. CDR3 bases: TGCGCCAGCAGTGACTACACAGGGGGCTATGGCTACACCTTC. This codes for CASSDYTGGYGYTF.

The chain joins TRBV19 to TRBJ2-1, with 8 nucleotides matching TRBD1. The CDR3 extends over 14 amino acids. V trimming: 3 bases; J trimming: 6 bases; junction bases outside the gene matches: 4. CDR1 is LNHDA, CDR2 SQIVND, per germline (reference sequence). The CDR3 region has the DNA TGTGCCAGTAGTATGGCAGGGGGCGTCAATGAGCAGTTCTTC. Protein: CASSMAGGVNEQFF.

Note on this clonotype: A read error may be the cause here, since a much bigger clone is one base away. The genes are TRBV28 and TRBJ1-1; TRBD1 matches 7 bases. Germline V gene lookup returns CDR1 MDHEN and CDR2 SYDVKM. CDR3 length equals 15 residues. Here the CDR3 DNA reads TGTGTCAGCAGTTTTTTGACAGGGAGGGGCACTGAAGCTTTCTTT. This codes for CVSSFLTGRGTEAFF.

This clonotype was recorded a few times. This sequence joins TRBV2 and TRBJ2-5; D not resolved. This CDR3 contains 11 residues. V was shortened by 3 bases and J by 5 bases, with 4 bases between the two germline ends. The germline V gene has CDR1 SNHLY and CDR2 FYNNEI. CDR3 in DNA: TGTGCCAGCAGTGATTGGGAGACCCAGTACTTC. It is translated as CASSDWETQYF.

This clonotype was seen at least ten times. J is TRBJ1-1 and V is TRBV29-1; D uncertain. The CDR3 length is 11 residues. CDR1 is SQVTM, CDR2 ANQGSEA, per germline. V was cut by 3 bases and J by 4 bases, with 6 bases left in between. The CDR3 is CSVDSGTEAFF. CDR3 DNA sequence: TGCAGCGTTGATTCTGGCACTGAAGCTTTCTTT.

The CDR3 reads CASSPSPNQPQHF. The CDR3 coding sequence is TGTGCCAGCAGTCCCTCGCCTAATCAGCCCCAGCATTTT. This chain connects TRBV12-3 or TRBV12-4 to TRBJ1-5; D not certain. The CDR3 has 13 residues. Trimming pared 5 bases from V and 4 bases from J, leaving 9 bases between.

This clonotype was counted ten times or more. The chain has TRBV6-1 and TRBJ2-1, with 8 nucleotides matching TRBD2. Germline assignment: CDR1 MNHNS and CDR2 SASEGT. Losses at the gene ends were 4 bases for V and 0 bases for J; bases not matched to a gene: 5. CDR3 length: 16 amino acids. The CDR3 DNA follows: TGTGCCAGCAGTGCAATAGCGGGGAACTCCTACAATGAGCAGTTCTTC. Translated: CASSAIAGNSYNEQFF.

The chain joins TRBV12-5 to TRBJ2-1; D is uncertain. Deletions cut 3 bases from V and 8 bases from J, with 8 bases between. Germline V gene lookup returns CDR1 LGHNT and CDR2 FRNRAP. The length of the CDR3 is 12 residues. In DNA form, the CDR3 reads TGTGCTAGTGGTTTTCAAGTGGATGAGCAGTTCTTC. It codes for CASGFQVDEQFF.

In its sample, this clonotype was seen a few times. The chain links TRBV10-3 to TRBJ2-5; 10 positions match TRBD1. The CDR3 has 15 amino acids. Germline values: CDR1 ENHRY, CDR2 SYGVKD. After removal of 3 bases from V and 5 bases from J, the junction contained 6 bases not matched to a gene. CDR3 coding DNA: TGTGCCATCAGTGACCGGGACAGGGGTGACGAGACCCAGTACTTC. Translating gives CAISDRDRGDETQYF.

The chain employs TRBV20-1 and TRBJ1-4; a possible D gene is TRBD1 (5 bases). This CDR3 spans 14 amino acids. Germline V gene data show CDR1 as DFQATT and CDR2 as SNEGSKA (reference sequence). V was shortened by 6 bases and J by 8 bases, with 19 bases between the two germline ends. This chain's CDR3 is CSAGGGEGGEKLFF. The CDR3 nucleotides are TGCAGTGCCGGGGGGGGGGAAGGAGGAGAAAAACTGTTTTTT.

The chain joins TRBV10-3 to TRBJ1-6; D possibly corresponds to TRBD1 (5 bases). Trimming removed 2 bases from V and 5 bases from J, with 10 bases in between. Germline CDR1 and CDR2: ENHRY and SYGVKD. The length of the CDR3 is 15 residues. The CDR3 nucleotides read TGTGCCATCAGTGAGCCGACAGACAATAATTCACCCCTCCACTTT. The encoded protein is CAISEPTDNNSPLHF.

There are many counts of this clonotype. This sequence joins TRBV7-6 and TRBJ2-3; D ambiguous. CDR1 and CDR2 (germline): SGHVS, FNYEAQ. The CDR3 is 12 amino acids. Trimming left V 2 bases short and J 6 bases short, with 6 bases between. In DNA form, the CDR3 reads TGTGCCAGCAGCTTATTTCAGGATACGCAGTATTTT. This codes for CASSLFQDTQYF. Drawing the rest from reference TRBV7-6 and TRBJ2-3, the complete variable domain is GAGVSQSPRYKVTKRGQDVALRCDPISGHVSLYWYRQALGQGPEFLTYFNYEAQQDKSGLPNDRFSAERPEGSISTLTIQRTEQRDSAMYRCASSLFQDTQYFGPGTRLTVL.

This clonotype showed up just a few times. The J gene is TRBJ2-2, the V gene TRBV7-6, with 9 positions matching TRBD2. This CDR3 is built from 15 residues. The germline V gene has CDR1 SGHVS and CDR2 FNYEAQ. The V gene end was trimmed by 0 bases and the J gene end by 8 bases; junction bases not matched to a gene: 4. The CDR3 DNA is TGTGCCAGCAGCTTAGCGGCAGGACTAGCGGGGGAGCTGTTTTTT. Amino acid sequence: CASSLAAGLAGELFF.

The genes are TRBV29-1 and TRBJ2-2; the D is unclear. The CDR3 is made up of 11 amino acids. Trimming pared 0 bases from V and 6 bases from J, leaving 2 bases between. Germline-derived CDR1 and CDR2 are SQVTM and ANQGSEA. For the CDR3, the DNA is TGCAGCGTTGAAGATTCCGGGGAGCTGTTTTTT. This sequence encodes CSVEDSGELFF.

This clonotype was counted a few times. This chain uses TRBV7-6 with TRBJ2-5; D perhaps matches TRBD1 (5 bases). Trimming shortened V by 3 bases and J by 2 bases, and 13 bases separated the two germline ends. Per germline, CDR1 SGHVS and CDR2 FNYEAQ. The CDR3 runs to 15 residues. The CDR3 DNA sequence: TGTGCCAGCAGCTTCCTTTCCCGGACACAAGAGACCCAGTACTTC. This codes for CASSFLSRTQETQYF.

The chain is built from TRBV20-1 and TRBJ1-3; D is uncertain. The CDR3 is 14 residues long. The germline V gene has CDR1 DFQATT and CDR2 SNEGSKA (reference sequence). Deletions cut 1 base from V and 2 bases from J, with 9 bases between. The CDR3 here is CSARAGFPGNTIYF. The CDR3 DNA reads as TGCAGTGCTAGAGCTGGGTTTCCTGGAAACACCATATATTTT.

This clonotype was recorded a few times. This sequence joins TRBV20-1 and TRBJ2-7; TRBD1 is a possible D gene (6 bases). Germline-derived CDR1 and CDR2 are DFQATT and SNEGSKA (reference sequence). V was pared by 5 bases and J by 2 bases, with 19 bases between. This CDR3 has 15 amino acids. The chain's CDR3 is CSALGTPLHTYEQYV. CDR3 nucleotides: TGCAGTGCTTTAGGGACACCGCTCCACACCTACGAGCAGTACGTC.

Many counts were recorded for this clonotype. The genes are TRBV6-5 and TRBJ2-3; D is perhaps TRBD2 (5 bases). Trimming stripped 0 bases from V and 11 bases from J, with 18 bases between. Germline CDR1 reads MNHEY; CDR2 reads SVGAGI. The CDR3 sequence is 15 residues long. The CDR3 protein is CASSYSNAPTREQYF. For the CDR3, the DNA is TGTGCCAGCAGTTACTCGAACGCTCCAACCCGGGAGCAGTATTTT.

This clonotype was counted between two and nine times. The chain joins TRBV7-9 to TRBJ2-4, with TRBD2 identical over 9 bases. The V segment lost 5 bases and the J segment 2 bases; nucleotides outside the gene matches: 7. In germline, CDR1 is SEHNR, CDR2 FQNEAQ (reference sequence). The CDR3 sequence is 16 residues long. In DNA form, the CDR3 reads TGTGCCAGCAGCCCGATGGCGGGGGGGCCCAAAAACATTCAGTACTTC. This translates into CASSPMAGGPKNIQYF.

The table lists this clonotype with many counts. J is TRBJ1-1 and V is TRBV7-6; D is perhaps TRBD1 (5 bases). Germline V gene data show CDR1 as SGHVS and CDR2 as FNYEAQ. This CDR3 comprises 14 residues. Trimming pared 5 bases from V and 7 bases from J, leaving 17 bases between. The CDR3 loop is CASSDIASGVEAFF. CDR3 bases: TGTGCCAGCAGCGATATCGCCTCGGGGGTTGAAGCTTTCTTT.

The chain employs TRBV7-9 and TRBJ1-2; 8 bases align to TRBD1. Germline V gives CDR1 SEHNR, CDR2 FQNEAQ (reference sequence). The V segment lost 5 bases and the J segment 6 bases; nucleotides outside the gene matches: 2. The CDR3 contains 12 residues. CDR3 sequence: CASSVQGDGYTF. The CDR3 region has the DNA TGTGCCAGCAGCGTACAGGGGGATGGCTACACCTTC.